These T cell receptor beta chains were read from a single sample in a study of blood T cells in healthy people across ages. TCRdb itself ran the 5' RACE reads through MiXCR, one entry per CDR3 protein. The sample records hundreds of thousands of distinct CDR3 sequences, around a quarter being singletons. This sample also belongs to another study, concerning T cells of mothers and their children.

Sequences were obtained from blood. All receptors derive from a boy younger than 10 in good health. Both conserved end residues are part of each CDR3.

cdr3_aa j_call v_call
CASSSPISGANVLTF TRBJ2-6 TRBV7-2
CASLSGKSSYNEQFF TRBJ2-1 TRBV12-3/TRBV12-4
CASSYQGSLNTEAFF TRBJ1-1 TRBV6-5
CSAIPGTSRADTQYF TRBJ2-3 TRBV20-1
CASSFGQGASGNTIYF TRBJ1-3 TRBV13
CASSLNWGVFSYEQYF NA TRBV7-2
CSAVNRAGYGYTF TRBJ1-2 TRBV20-1
CASSQTAGTGILEQYF TRBJ2-7 TRBV12-3/TRBV12-4
CASSFTSATSTDTQYF TRBJ2-3 TRBV12-3/TRBV12-4
CASSLGTSASYEQYF TRBJ2-7 TRBV7-9
CASRSSGGDNEQFF TRBJ2-1 TRBV5-1
CASSKGFTQNIQYF TRBJ2-4 TRBV21-1
CASSPWAGSRVGETQYF NA TRBV3-1